A single sample is the source of the 17 T cell receptor beta chains below, sequenced in a study of blood T cells in healthy people across ages. PCR was performed a second time for about 6 to 12 cycles using a sample-barcoded 5' primer and a J-beta primer mix. MiXCR, run by TCRdb on the 5' RACE reads, gives a single entry per CDR3 protein. The sample consists of under 2,000,000 distinct CDR3 sequences, roughly 49% of them appearing once. Material: blood. These receptors all stem from a middle-aged woman in good health.

V gene TRBV6-2 or TRBV6-3 combines with J gene TRBJ2-3; D is uncertain. The length of the CDR3 is 16 residues. Germline V gene data show CDR1 as MNHEY and CDR2 as SVGEGT. Trimming cost V 2 bases and J 6 bases, with 18 bases left between them. CDR3 protein: CASSYPLARYPDTQYF. DNA for the CDR3: TGTGCCAGCAGTTACCCCCTCGCAAGGTATCCTGATACGCAGTATTTT.

The chain couples TRBV7-9 to TRBJ1-4; 7 bases are shared with TRBD1. J lost 7 bases, V lost 5 bases, and 7 bases had no gene match. The CDR3 extends over 14 amino acids. Germline CDR1 is SEHNR and CDR2 is FQNEAQ (reference sequence). This chain's CDR3 is CASSLTGFSEKLFF. The CDR3 DNA reads TGTGCCAGCAGCCTGACAGGGTTTTCTGAAAAACTGTTTTTT.

The chain is built from TRBV4-3 and TRBJ2-7, with 9 bases that match TRBD2. With V trimmed by 0 bases and J by 4 bases, 7 bases remained unmatched. Germline-derived CDR1 and CDR2 are LGHNA and YSLEER. CDR3 length: 16 residues. The CDR3 region has the DNA TGCGCCAGCAGCCAAGATCGGCTAGCGGGGCGGTACGAGCAGTACTTC. Protein sequence: CASSQDRLAGRYEQYF.

The V and J genes are TRBV3-1 and TRBJ1-1, with D tentatively TRBD1 (5 bases). Germline V CDR1 and CDR2: LGHDT, YNNKEL (reference sequence). Trimming removed 4 bases from V and 4 bases from J, with 13 bases in between. The CDR3 consists of 14 residues. The chain's CDR3 is CASSPWGGITEAFF. The CDR3 DNA reads as TGTGCCAGCAGCCCATGGGGGGGGATCACTGAAGCTTTCTTT.

The rearrangement uses TRBV20-1 and TRBJ1-3; possibly TRBD1 for D (6 bases). Between the trimmed V and J ends, which lost 6 bases and 7 bases, there was a span of 25 bases. CDR1 is DFQATT, CDR2 SNEGSKA, per germline (reference sequence). The CDR3 is made up of 16 amino acids. The CDR3: CSASNGGGMWGNTIYF. The DNA for the CDR3 is TGCAGTGCCAGCAATGGGGGGGGCATGTGGGGGAACACCATATATTTT.

As concerns this clonotype: The germline gene is not matched at one end of the junction; a read error may be the cause. The chain combines TRBV7-7 with TRBJ2-5; no clear D. CDR1 and CDR2 from the germline V gene are SSHAT and FNYEAQ (reference sequence). CDR3 length: 15 amino acids. The CDR3 DNA follows: TGTGCTAGCAGCTTCGGTTGGGCTTCCTCGGAGACCCAGTACTTC. Its translation is CASSFGWASSETQYF.

This clonotype has a handful of counts. The rearrangement joins TRBV6-5 to TRBJ2-1; possible D gene TRBD2, 5 bases. There are 15 residues in the CDR3. CDR1 MNHEY and CDR2 SVGAGI come from the germline V gene. V was trimmed by 6 bases and J by 6 bases, leaving 18 bases between them. CDR3 sequence: CASSPNHGLLNEQFF. The CDR3, as DNA: TGTGCCAGCAGCCCTAACCACGGACTCCTCAATGAGCAGTTCTTC.

V gene TRBV6-2 or TRBV6-3 combines with J gene TRBJ2-5; D is ambiguous. The V end was cut by 4 bases, the J end by 1 base, with 10 bases between. Germline-derived CDR1 and CDR2 are MNHEY and SVGEGT. This CDR3 contains 14 residues. The CDR3 loop is CASSWSEIQETQYF. The CDR3, as DNA: TGTGCCAGCAGTTGGTCTGAGATCCAAGAGACCCAGTACTTC.

J is TRBJ2-1 and V is TRBV21-1. TRBV21-1 corresponds to a pseudogene. CDR3 length: 14 residues. Here the CDR3 reads CARSKDIGRNEQFF. CDR3 coding DNA: TGTGCCAGAAGCAAAGATATAGGACGCAATGAGCAGTTCTTC.

The V call is TRBV5-1, the J call TRBJ2-7; TRBD1 might be the D (6 bases). This CDR3 is 14 amino acids long. CDR1 and CDR2 (germline): SGHRS, YFSETQ. V gave up 4 bases and J gave up 7 bases, with 18 bases separating them. The CDR3 here is CASSVGHGTDEQYF. The DNA for the CDR3 is TGCGCCAGCAGCGTGGGACATGGGACGGATGAGCAGTACTTC.

This chain uses TRBV6-6 with TRBJ2-1; D is uncertain. Germline V gene sequence: CDR1 MNHNY, CDR2 SVGAGI (reference sequence). The CDR3 is made up of 11 amino acids. With 8 bases removed from V and 3 bases from J, the gap between germline ends came to 5 bases. The CDR3 region is CASLVYNEQFF. CDR3 DNA sequence: TGTGCCAGCTTGGTCTACAATGAGCAGTTCTTC.

A note on this clonotype: At one boundary the junction diverges from the germline segment, which might be a read error. The V and J genes are TRBV3-1 and TRBJ2-3; D might be TRBD1 (6 bases). This CDR3 is 18 amino acids long. The germline V gene has CDR1 LGHDT and CDR2 YNNKEL (reference sequence). The CDR3 DNA is TGTGCCGGCAGCCAAGATTTACCGGGTCGATGGACAGCAGATACGCAGTATTTT. Translated: CAGSQDLPGRWTADTQYF.

The chain employs TRBV27 and TRBJ1-2; D gene unclear. CDR3 length: 15 amino acids. Germline CDR1 is MNHEY and CDR2 is SMNVEV (reference sequence). V was clipped by 6 bases and J by 1 base, with 15 bases between them. CDR3 DNA: TGTGCCAGCAGGCCCCATGTTGCGGTTAACTATGGCTACACCTTC. It encodes CASRPHVAVNYGYTF.

The J gene is TRBJ2-1, the V gene TRBV5-4; TRBD2 matches at 13 bases. In germline, CDR1 is SGHNT, CDR2 YYREEE (reference sequence). CDR3 length equals 16 residues. V lost 5 bases and J lost 4; bases outside the gene matches: 6. In DNA form, the CDR3 reads TGTGCCAGCAGGACTGGGACTAGCGGGACATACAATGAGCAGTTCTTC. Translation: CASRTGTSGTYNEQFF.

The chain employs TRBV29-1 and TRBJ2-3; D may match TRBD1 or TRBD2 (5 bases each). The CDR3 is 12 residues long. Germline CDR1 SQVTM, CDR2 ANQGSEA. V was trimmed by 4 bases and J by 9 bases, leaving 14 bases between them. The CDR3 DNA reads TGCAGCGTTGTATTTTTCGGGGACACGCAGTATTTT. This translates into CSVVFFGDTQYF.

This clonotype was seen a handful of times. V usage is TRBV25-1 and J usage is TRBJ1-1; D gene uncertain. The CDR3 is 13 residues long. Germline CDR1 is MGHDK and CDR2 is SYGVNS. The V end was cut by 7 bases, the J end by 0 bases, with 9 bases between. CDR3 protein: CASITDLNTEAFF. The CDR3 region has the DNA TGTGCCAGCATCACTGACCTGAACACTGAAGCTTTCTTT.

This chain links TRBV4-2 with TRBJ2-5, with unresolved D. Germline lookup yields CDR1 LGHNA and CDR2 YNFKEQ. The length of the CDR3 is 11 residues. Trimming shortened V by 0 bases and J by 13 bases, and 9 bases separated the two germline ends. The CDR3 here is CASSQECGWYF. In DNA, the CDR3 is TGTGCCAGCAGCCAAGAGTGTGGCTGGTACTTC.